Listed here is a single T cell receptor (beta chain). Original processing methods: The assay estimated nucleated cells by amplifying reference gene primers. The data were produced by immunoSEQ multiplex PCR, yet TCRdb's version contains in-frame clones alone and is incomplete. Clone size and V and J calls were adopted from that table, with D and trimming inferred from the DNA. Counted here are hundreds of thousands of clones, more than 80% occurring once; the ten biggest clones make up approximately 7.5%. The J segment lost 4 bases and the V segment lost 5 bases, leaving 7 bases of the junction unmatched. This CDR3 spans 15 amino acids. CDR1 and CDR2 (germline): SGHRS, YFSETQ. The sample is drawn from a study of blood T cell repertoires in COVID-19. About the research overall: COVID-19 samples, acute and convalescent, were from the United States, Italy and Spain. Sample material is recorded as cDNA or gDNA derived from T cells, B-cell-depleted T cells, or PBMCs.

Seattle enrolled patients during active infection and tracked them longitudinally. Sequencing used peripheral blood. The origin of this receptor is a woman older than 75 with COVID-19, enrolled during active disease. The chain joins TRBV5-1 to TRBJ2-2; 8 bases line up with TRBD1. The CDR3 DNA sequence: TGCGCCAGCAGGCAGGACAGGGTCCCCACCGGGGAGCTGTTTTTT. Its protein is CASRQDRVPTGELFF.